Shown below are 4 T cell receptor beta chains from a single sample sequenced in a study of PD-1 blockade in classical Hodgkin lymphoma. Profiling relied on immunoSEQ multiplex PCR, and the TCRdb table lists in-frame clones only, not all of them. In the table there are 25,000 to 30,000 clones, roughly 70% of which are singletons. All the patients suffered relapse after autologous stem cell transplantation, and brentuximab vedotin exposure differed. The sample consisted of peripheral blood mononuclear cells (PBMCs), taken before the second cycle of nivolumab. The receptors stem from a human donor with classical Hodgkin lymphoma.

The CDR3, as DNA: TGCAGCGTAGAAAACACTGAAGCTTTCTTT. It translates to CSVENTEAFF. The chain uses TRBV29-1 and TRBJ1-1; D unclear. Germline loops: CDR1 SQVTM, CDR2 ANQGSEA. V dropped 6 bases and J dropped 2 bases, with 4 bases sitting between them. This CDR3 has 10 amino acids.

V and J are TRBV4-3 and TRBJ1-2; 9 nucleotides line up with TRBD1. Germline V lookup: CDR1 LGHNA, CDR2 YSLEER. This CDR3 is 15 amino acids long. V was pared by 5 bases and J by 3 bases, with 7 bases of the junction left unmatched. CDR3 amino acids: CASSLGTGWDYGYTF. The DNA for the CDR3 is TGCGCCAGCAGCTTAGGGACAGGGTGGGACTATGGCTACACCTTC.

The chain joins TRBV6-5 to TRBJ2-3; TRBD1 might be the D (5 bases). Between the trimmed V and J ends, which lost 6 bases and 2 bases, there was a span of 12 bases. The CDR3 spans 14 residues. Germline CDR1 MNHEY, CDR2 SVGAGI. CDR3 region: CASRQGRYTDTQYF. The CDR3 DNA reads as TGTGCCAGCAGGCAGGGTAGATACACAGATACGCAGTATTTT.

This clone appeared a few times. The chain joins TRBV7-2 to TRBJ2-2, with 10 nucleotides matching TRBD2. CDR1 and CDR2 (germline): SGHTA, FQGNSA. This CDR3 spans 16 amino acids. Unmatched junction bases numbered 8, after V lost 5 bases and J lost 5 bases. DNA of the CDR3: TGTGCCAGCAGCCACCCTAGCGGGGGAAAGACCGGGGAGCTGTTTTTT. Encoded protein: CASSHPSGGKTGELFF. Drawing the rest from reference TRBV7-2 and TRBJ2-2, the complete variable domain is GAGVSQSPSNKVTEKGKDVELRCDPISGHTALYWYRQSLGQGLEFLIYFQGNSAPDKSGLPSDRFSAERTGGSVSTLTIQRTQQEDSAVYLCASSHPSGGKTGELFFGEGSRLTVL.